The 22 T cell receptor beta chains given below trace back to one sample, sequenced in a study of human T cells and chemical hapten exposure. The time point is: pre-sensitization, week 0. Treatment of the sample: therapeutic diphenylcyclopropenone sensitization with weekly scalp DPC. Total RNA came from unfractionated whole blood. TCRdb reprocessed the RACE reads via MiXCR and lists one record per CDR3 protein. The sample shows tens of thousands of distinct CDR3 sequences, around 12% of them seen only once. The sample was whole blood, taken in connection with sensitization to the hapten diphenylcyclopropenone (DPC). The origin of the receptors is a woman aged 40-49 years with alopecia areata. Some clones in this sample may be carry-over from other donors' samples.

This clonotype was detected only a few times. J is TRBJ2-3 and V is TRBV12-3 or TRBV12-4; the match to TRBD2 covers 10 bases. The CDR3 spans 16 residues. Losses at the gene ends were 3 bases for V and 0 bases for J; bases not matched to a gene: 3. DNA for the CDR3: TGTGCCAGCAGTTTTACTAGCGGGGCTAGCACAGATACGCAGTATTTT. As protein: CASSFTSGASTDTQYF.

The rearrangement joins TRBV18 to TRBJ2-7; TRBD1 agrees at 7 bases. V shed 0 bases and J 2 bases; nucleotides not matched to a gene: 4. CDR3 length equals 15 residues. The germline gives CDR1 KGHSH, CDR2 LQKENI. CDR3 amino acids: CASSPPRQGAYEQYF. CDR3 nucleotides: TGTGCCAGCTCACCACCGCGACAGGGTGCCTACGAGCAGTACTTC.

V and J are TRBV7-2 and TRBJ1-6; 8 positions agree with TRBD1. The CDR3 has 14 residues. From germline, CDR1 is SGHTA and CDR2 FQGNSA. After removal of 5 bases from V and 14 bases from J, the junction contained 11 bases not matched to a gene. CDR3 in DNA: TGTGCCAGCAGCCCGATAGTCCAGGGGGCGGCCCTCCACTTT. Its translation is CASSPIVQGAALHF.

This clonotype turned up a few times. This chain joins TRBV2 and TRBJ2-2; either TRBD1 or TRBD2 may fit D (5 bases each). This CDR3 contains 16 residues. The V end was cut by 2 bases, the J end by 4 bases, with 14 bases between. CDR1 SNHLY and CDR2 FYNNEI come from the germline V gene. The CDR3 sequence is CASSENPGPSTGELFF. CDR3 in DNA: TGTGCCAGCAGTGAAAACCCGGGACCCTCCACCGGGGAGCTGTTTTTT.

This clonotype was counted at least ten times. The chain carries TRBV4-1 and TRBJ2-3; possibly TRBD2 for D (5 bases). CDR3 size: 16 residues. CDR1 MGHRA and CDR2 YSYEKL come from the germline V gene. The germline V and J ends were trimmed by 1 base and 4 bases, with 15 bases remaining between them. CDR3 protein: CASSQGGLIRPDTQYF. CDR3 DNA: TGCGCCAGCAGCCAAGGAGGGTTAATACGCCCAGATACGCAGTATTTT.

This clonotype showed up just a few times. The V and J genes are TRBV6-2 or TRBV6-3 and TRBJ2-7, with 8 bases fitting TRBD1. V trimming: 6 bases; J trimming: 0 bases; junction bases outside the gene matches: 7. Germline CDR1 and CDR2: MNHEY and SVGEGT. This CDR3 is built from 15 residues. The CDR3, as DNA: TGTGCCAGCAGAAAGGACAGGGCGACCTCCTACGAGCAGTACTTC. Translated: CASRKDRATSYEQYF.

This clonotype was counted at least ten times. V usage is TRBV5-6 and J usage is TRBJ1-6; D is unclear. V lost 2 bases and J 7 bases, leaving 4 bases between the germline ends. Germline lookup yields CDR1 SGHDT and CDR2 YYEEEE. The CDR3 is 12 residues long. CDR3 region: CASSFGNSPLHF. CDR3 in DNA: TGTGCCAGCAGCTTTGGAAATTCACCCCTCCACTTT. The full variable domain, rest sourced from reference TRBV5-6 and TRBJ1-6, is DAGVTQSPTHLIKTRGQQVTLRCSPKSGHDTVSWYQQALGQGPQFIFQYYEEEERQRGNFPDRFSGHQFPNYSSELNVNALLLGDSALYLCASSFGNSPLHFGNGTRLTVT.

The CDR3 loop is CASSLDPNEQFF. The CDR3 nucleotides are TGTGCCAGCAGCTTAGATCCCAATGAGCAGTTCTTC. The J gene is TRBJ2-1, the V gene TRBV7-9; D is unclear. V lost 1 base to trimming and J lost 6 bases, with 4 bases between them. The germline V gene has CDR1 SEHNR and CDR2 FQNEAQ (reference sequence). CDR3 length equals 12 residues.

This clonotype was seen repeatedly, ten times or more. This chain links TRBV21-1 with TRBJ2-1; no check of the table's D call, TRBD1, against the DNA was made. TRBV21-1 is assigned pseudogene status. There are 16 residues in the CDR3. The CDR3 loop reads CASSKARGRGYNEQFF. The DNA for the CDR3 is TGTGCCAGCAGCAAAGCGCGGGGGCGGGGGTACAATGAGCAGTTCTTC.

CDR3 sequence (DNA): TGTGCCAGCAGCTTAGATTACGAGCAGTACTTC. Translation: CASSLDYEQYF. The rearrangement links TRBV11-3 to TRBJ2-7; unclear D gene. The CDR3 loop spans 11 amino acids. Germline loops: CDR1 SGHNT, CDR2 YENEEA. With 0 bases removed from V and 4 bases from J, the gap between germline ends came to 1 base.

V gene TRBV28 combines with J gene TRBJ1-1, with no clear D. The CDR3 length is 11 residues. The germline CDR1 and CDR2 sequences are MDHEN and SYDVKM. The ends were cut back, 3 bases at V and 8 bases at J, with 7 bases in the middle. In DNA form, the CDR3 reads TGTGCCAGCAGTTTTATAGGGGAAGCTTTCTTT. This codes for CASSFIGEAFF.

This clonotype was detected many times. This chain connects TRBV7-9 to TRBJ2-1; D remains unclear. With 2 bases removed from V and 0 bases from J, the gap between germline ends came to 11 bases. Germline V CDR1 and CDR2: SEHNR, FQNEAQ (reference sequence). The CDR3 totals 16 residues. This CDR3 reads CASSLRIRSSYNEQFF. The CDR3 DNA reads as TGTGCCAGCAGCTTAAGGATCCGCAGCTCCTACAATGAGCAGTTCTTC. The full variable domain, its missing parts supplied by reference TRBV7-9 and TRBJ2-1, is DTGVSQNPRHKITKRGQNVTFRCDPISEHNRLYWYRQTLGQGPEFLTYFQNEAQLEKSRLLSDRFSAERPKGSFSTLEIQRTEQGDSAMYLCASSLRIRSSYNEQFFGPGTRLTVL.

This chain joins TRBV29-1 and TRBJ2-7; D is uncertain. Germline CDR1 SQVTM, CDR2 ANQGSEA. Between the trimmed V and J ends, which lost 0 bases and 3 bases, there was a span of 9 bases. The CDR3 length is 13 residues. DNA for the CDR3: TGCAGCGTTGAAGATGATTCGGGCTACGAGCAGTACTTC. Its protein is CSVEDDSGYEQYF.

This clonotype was picked up many times. The chain joins TRBV5-1 to TRBJ2-5; TRBD2 agrees at 10 bases. The trim removed 4 bases at V and 3 bases at J, leaving 3 bases unmatched. This CDR3 comprises 14 residues. From germline, CDR1 is SGHRS and CDR2 YFSETQ. DNA of the CDR3: TGCGCCAGCAGCCCCGGACTAGCGGAAGAGACCCAGTACTTC. As protein: CASSPGLAEETQYF.

In this sample, this clonotype turned up a few times. The V and J genes are TRBV29-1 and TRBJ2-7; D remains ambiguous. CDR1 and CDR2 (germline): SQVTM, ANQGSEA. The CDR3 has 11 amino acids. V was cut by 0 bases and J by 9 bases, with 9 bases left in between. DNA for the CDR3: TGCAGCGTTGAAGAGGTCGTGGGGCAGTACTTC. Its protein is CSVEEVVGQYF.

The chain carries TRBV28 and TRBJ1-1; D is perhaps TRBD1 (6 bases). The length of the CDR3 is 13 residues. The V and J ends lost 5 bases and 11 bases respectively, with 18 bases between them. Germline loops: CDR1 MDHEN, CDR2 SYDVKM. The CDR3 region is CASSNPGRGKAFF. As DNA, the CDR3 is TGTGCCAGCAGTAATCCCGGCAGGGGCAAGGCTTTCTTT.

Many counts were recorded for this clonotype. The chain links TRBV29-1 to TRBJ2-5, with 9 bases aligning to TRBD2. With V trimmed by 3 bases and J by 1 base, 3 bases remained unmatched. The CDR3 runs 14 residues. Germline assignment: CDR1 SQVTM and CDR2 ANQGSEA. This CDR3 reads CSVDSSGIQETQYF. CDR3 DNA sequence: TGCAGCGTTGATTCTAGCGGGATCCAAGAGACCCAGTACTTC.

This chain's CDR3 is CASSTLAGEVKTQYF. Here the CDR3 DNA reads TGTGCCAGTAGTACCTTAGCGGGAGAAGTTAAGACCCAGTACTTC. V is TRBV19 and J is TRBJ2-5, with TRBD2 matching over 9 bases. The ends lost 4 bases at V and 6 bases at J; junction bases unmatched: 9. CDR1 and CDR2 from the germline V gene are LNHDA and SQIVND (reference sequence). The CDR3 extends over 15 amino acids.

This clonotype turned up a few times. This chain connects TRBV20-1 to TRBJ2-1; possibly TRBD2 for D (5 bases). Germline-derived CDR1 and CDR2 are DFQATT and SNEGSKA (reference sequence). CDR3 length equals 14 residues. The V gene lost 2 bases and the J gene lost 7 bases, with 15 bases spanning the gap. The CDR3 protein is CSARWGDHRNEQFF. DNA for the CDR3: TGCAGTGCTAGATGGGGAGATCACAGAAATGAGCAGTTCTTC.

This clonotype was found many times. The chain uses TRBV7-6 and TRBJ2-7; tentative D call: TRBD2 (6 bases). The germline gives CDR1 SGHVS, CDR2 FNYEAQ. V was shortened by 1 base and J by 4 bases, with 11 bases between the two germline ends. There are 14 residues in the CDR3. The DNA for the CDR3 is TGTGCCAGCAGCTTAGATAACAGCGGGTACGAGCAGTACTTC. This encodes CASSLDNSGYEQYF.

This clonotype came up many times. This chain links TRBV3-1 with TRBJ1-3; D not certain. The V end was cut by 0 bases, the J end by 7 bases, with 10 bases between. The germline V gene encodes CDR1 LGHDT and CDR2 YNNKEL (reference sequence). This CDR3 spans 14 amino acids. The CDR3 loop reads CASSQDSRRNTIYF. The DNA of the CDR3 is TGTGCCAGCAGCCAAGATAGCAGGCGGAACACCATATATTTT.

This clonotype has only a few counts. This rearrangement joins TRBV11-2 to TRBJ2-7, with no clear D. The CDR3 consists of 11 residues. Trimming took off 5 bases at V and 3 bases at J, with 5 bases between the two ends. CDR1 is SGHAT and CDR2 is FQNNGV in the germline V gene. The CDR3 protein is CASSQIYEQYF. The CDR3 nucleotides read TGTGCCAGCAGCCAAATCTACGAGCAGTACTTC.